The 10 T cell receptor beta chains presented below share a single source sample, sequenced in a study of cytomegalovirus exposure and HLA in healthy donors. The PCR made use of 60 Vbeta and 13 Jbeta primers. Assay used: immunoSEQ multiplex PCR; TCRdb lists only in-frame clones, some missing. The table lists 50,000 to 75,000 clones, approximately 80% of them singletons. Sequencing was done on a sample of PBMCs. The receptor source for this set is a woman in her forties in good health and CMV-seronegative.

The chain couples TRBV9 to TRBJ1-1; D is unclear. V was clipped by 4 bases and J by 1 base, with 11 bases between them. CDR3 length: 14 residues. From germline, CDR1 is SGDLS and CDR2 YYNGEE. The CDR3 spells CASSPIPENTEAFF. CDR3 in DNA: TGTGCCAGCAGCCCCATACCAGAGAACACTGAAGCTTTCTTT.

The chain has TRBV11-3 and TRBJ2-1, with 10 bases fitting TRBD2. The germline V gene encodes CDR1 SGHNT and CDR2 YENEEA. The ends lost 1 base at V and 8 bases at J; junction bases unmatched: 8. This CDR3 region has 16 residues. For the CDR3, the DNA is TGTGCCAGCAGCTTAGCCCAGCGGGGGGGCCGGGATGAGCAGTTCTTC. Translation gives CASSLAQRGGRDEQFF.

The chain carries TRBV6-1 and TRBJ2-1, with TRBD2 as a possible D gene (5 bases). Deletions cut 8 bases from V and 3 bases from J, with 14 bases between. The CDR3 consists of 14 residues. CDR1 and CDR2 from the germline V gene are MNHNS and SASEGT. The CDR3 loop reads CASCRAANYNEQFF. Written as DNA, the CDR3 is TGTGCCAGCTGTCGAGCGGCTAACTACAATGAGCAGTTCTTC.

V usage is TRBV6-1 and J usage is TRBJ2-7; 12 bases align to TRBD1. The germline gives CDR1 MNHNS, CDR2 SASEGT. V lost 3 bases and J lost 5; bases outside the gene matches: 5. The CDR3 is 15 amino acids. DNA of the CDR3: TGTGCCAGCAGTGAGCCGGGACAGGGGGCAAACGAGCAGTACTTC. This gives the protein CASSEPGQGANEQYF.

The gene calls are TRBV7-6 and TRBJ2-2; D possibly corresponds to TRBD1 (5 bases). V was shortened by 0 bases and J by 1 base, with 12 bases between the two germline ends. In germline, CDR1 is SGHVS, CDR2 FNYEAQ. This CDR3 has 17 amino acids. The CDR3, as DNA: TGTGCCAGCAGCTTAGCGAGGAAAGGGGTGAACACCGGGGAGCTGTTTTTT. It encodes CASSLARKGVNTGELFF.

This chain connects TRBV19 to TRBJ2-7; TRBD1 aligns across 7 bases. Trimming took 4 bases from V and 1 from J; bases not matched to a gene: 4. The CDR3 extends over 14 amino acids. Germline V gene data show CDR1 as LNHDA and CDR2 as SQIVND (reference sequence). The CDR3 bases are TGTGCCAGTAGTACAGGGGGTCATTCCTACGAGCAGTACTTC. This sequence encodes CASSTGGHSYEQYF.

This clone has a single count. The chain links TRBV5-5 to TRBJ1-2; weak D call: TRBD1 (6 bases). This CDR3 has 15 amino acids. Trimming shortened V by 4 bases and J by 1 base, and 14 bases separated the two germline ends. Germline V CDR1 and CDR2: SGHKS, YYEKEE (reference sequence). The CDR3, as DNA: TGTGCCAGCAGCCCTCAGACAGGTATTAACTATGGCTACACCTTC. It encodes CASSPQTGINYGYTF.

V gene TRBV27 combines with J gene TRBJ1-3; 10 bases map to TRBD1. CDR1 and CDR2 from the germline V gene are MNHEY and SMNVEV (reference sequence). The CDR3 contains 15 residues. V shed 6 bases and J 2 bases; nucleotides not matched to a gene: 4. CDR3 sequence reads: CASSPDRGPGNTIYF. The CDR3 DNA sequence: TGTGCCAGCAGCCCTGACAGGGGGCCTGGAAACACCATATATTTT.

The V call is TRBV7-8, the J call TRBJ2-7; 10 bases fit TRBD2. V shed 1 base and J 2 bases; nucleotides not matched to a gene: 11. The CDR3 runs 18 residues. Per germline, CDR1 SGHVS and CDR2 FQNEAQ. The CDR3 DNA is TGTGCCAGCAGCTTAGGAACCCGGACTAGCGGAGTACCCTACGAGCAGTACTTC. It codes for CASSLGTRTSGVPYEQYF.

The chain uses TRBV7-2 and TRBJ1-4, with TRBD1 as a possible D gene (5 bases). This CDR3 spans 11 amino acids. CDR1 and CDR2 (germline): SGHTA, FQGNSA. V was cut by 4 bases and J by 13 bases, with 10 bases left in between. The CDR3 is CASSSGTGLFF. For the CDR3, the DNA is TGTGCCAGCAGCTCCGGGACTGGACTGTTTTTT.